A selection of T cell receptor beta chains follows, all from one sample in a study of T cell changes during pregnancy in multiple sclerosis. Generated by immunoSEQ multiplex PCR, the TCRdb table keeps only in-frame clones and is missing some. The sample lists tens of thousands of clones, 90% occurring once. Source: CD8+ T cells from peripheral blood mononuclear cells, taken before pregnancy. These TCRs come from a female donor with multiple sclerosis, enrolled in a pregnancy study. The CDR3 runs from the conserved cysteine through the conserved F or W. D genes are given only for firm matches. Size is stated for part of the rows, as once, few or many counts, or as a class when the clone is expanded.

d_gene	v_gene	j_gene	abundance	CDR3aa	CDR3nt
TRBD2	TRBV5-1	TRBJ2-7	.	CASSSSSGALHEQYF	TGCGCCAGCAGCTCCTCTAGCGGGGCCCTACACGAGCAGTACTTC
.	TRBV30	TRBJ1-2	.	CAWRAYTGTLLYGYTF	TGTGCCTGGAGGGCTTACACAGGGACCCTTCTCTATGGCTACACCTTC
TRBD1	TRBV19	TRBJ2-7	.	CASSKAPGQGFPYEQYF	TGTGCCAGTAGCAAGGCCCCGGGACAGGGGTTTCCCTACGAGCAGTACTTC
.	TRBV5-5	TRBJ1-2	.	CASNRYYGYTF	TGTGCCAGCAACAGGTACTATGGCTACACCTTC
.	TRBV7-7	TRBJ1-4	few	CASSLTPGGKLFF	TGTGCTAGCAGCTTAACTCCGGGGGGAAAACTGTTTTTT
.	TRBV5-6	TRBJ1-3	.	CASSLLYSGNTIYF	TGTGCCAGCAGCTTGCTATACAGCGGAAACACCATATATTTT
TRBD2	TRBV4-2	TRBJ2-3	.	CASSQEPRSGGLGDTQYF	TGTGCCAGCAGCCAAGAGCCCCGAAGCGGGGGGCTTGGAGATACGCAGTATTTT
.	TRBV11-2	TRBJ2-2	.	CASSPLGGALANTGELFF	TGTGCCAGCAGCCCATTAGGGGGGGCCCTCGCGAACACCGGGGAGCTGTTTTTT
.	TRBV4-3	TRBJ2-1	.	CASSHSGSPYNEQFF	TGCGCCAGCAGCCATTCAGGGTCCCCCTACAATGAGCAGTTCTTC
.	TRBV4-2	TRBJ1-5	.	CASSQEHAGLANQPQHF	TGTGCCAGCAGCCAAGAGCATGCGGGGTTGGCCAATCAGCCCCAGCATTTT
.	TRBV29-1	TRBJ2-1	.	CSVAIRGEQFF	TGCAGCGTCGCCATTCGTGGCGAGCAGTTCTTC
TRBD1	TRBV18	TRBJ1-2	.	CASSPGTGPGGYGYTF	TGTGCCAGCTCACCAGGGACAGGGCCCGGAGGGTATGGCTACACCTTC
.	TRBV27	TRBJ2-3	.	CASSLRLPPSTDTQYF	TGTGCCAGCAGTCTCCGACTACCTCCTAGCACAGATACGCAGTATTTT
.	TRBV6-5	TRBJ2-3	.	CASRDITDTQYF	TGTGCCAGCCGAGACATCACAGATACGCAGTATTTT
TRBD2	TRBV28	TRBJ2-5	once	CASSFQRLARETQYF	TGTGCCAGCAGTTTCCAGAGACTAGCTCGAGAGACCCAGTACTTC
TRBD2	TRBV2	TRBJ2-3	.	CASSELSSGTDTQYF	TGTGCCAGCAGTGAACTGTCTAGCGGGACAGATACGCAGTATTTT
.	TRBV7-9	TRBJ2-1	.	CASSLEGQEQFF	TGTGCCAGCAGCTTAGAAGGACAGGAGCAGTTCTTC
.	TRBV7-2	TRBJ1-1	once	CASSLGAGFMNTEAFF	TGTGCCAGCAGCTTAGGAGCAGGCTTCATGAACACTGAAGCTTTCTTT
.	TRBV7-6	TRBJ1-2	.	CASSLGGALGAYGYTF	TGTGCCAGCAGCTTAGGGGGCGCCTTGGGTGCGTATGGCTACACCTTC
.	TRBV13	TRBJ2-7	once	CASTPTETYEQYF	TGTGCCAGCACTCCGACTGAGACCTACGAGCAGTACTTC
.	TRBV4-2	TRBJ2-3	once	CASSQSRLDVSDTQYF	TGTGCCAGCAGCCAGTCCAGACTAGACGTGAGCGATACGCAGTATTTT
.	TRBV6-1	TRBJ1-6	once	CASSEIGAGGDYNSPLHF	TGTGCCAGCAGTGAAATTGGGGCTGGGGGGGATTATAATTCACCCCTCCACTTT
.	TRBV18	TRBJ1-5	.	CASSPDTNNQPQHF	TGTGCCAGCTCACCGGACACAAACAATCAGCCCCAGCATTTT
TRBD1	TRBV19	TRBJ1-2	.	CASSILGTGKNGYTF	TGTGCCAGTAGTATATTAGGGACAGGGAAAAATGGCTACACCTTC
TRBD2	TRBV6-4	TRBJ2-1	.	CASSPGGGGAMEEQFF	TGTGCCAGCAGCCCCGGGGGCGGGGGGGCCATGGAGGAGCAGTTCTTC
.	TRBV18	TRBJ2-6	.	CASSPPRSGANVLTF	TGTGCCAGCTCACCACCGCGCTCTGGGGCCAACGTCCTGACTTTC
TRBD1	TRBV6-5	TRBJ2-7	.	CASSPDRGRGYF	TGTGCCAGCAGCCCCGACAGGGGGAGGGGGTACTTC
TRBD1	TRBV7-2	TRBJ2-7	.	CASSLGDRGYEQYF	TGTGCCAGCAGCTTAGGGGACAGGGGCTACGAGCAGTACTTC
TRBD1	TRBV6-1	TRBJ2-3	.	CASRQGLEFF	TGTGCCAGCAGACAGGGGCTGGAGTTTTTT
.	TRBV9	TRBJ1-6	.	CASSSSGGSYNSPLHF	TGTGCCAGCAGCTCGAGCGGAGGATCCTATAATTCACCCCTCCACTTT
.	TRBV4-1	TRBJ2-7	once	CASSPLGTYEQYF	TGCGCCAGCAGCCCCCTCGGGACATACGAGCAGTACTTC
TRBD1	TRBV5-4	TRBJ2-1	.	CASSLEDRVIDNEQFF	TGTGCCAGCAGCTTGGAGGACAGGGTGATTGACAATGAGCAGTTCTTC
TRBD1	TRBV29-1	TRBJ2-5	.	CSERTGGDATQYF	TGCAGCGAGCGGACAGGGGGCGATGCGACCCAGTACTTC
.	TRBV23-1	TRBJ1-1	.	CASSQSGEDTEAFF	TGCGCCAGCAGTCAATCAGGGGAAGACACTGAAGCTTTCTTT
TRBD1	TRBV6-4	TRBJ1-5	.	CASRTGQGSGVCNQPQHF	TGTGCCAGCAGGACGGGACAGGGATCGGGAGTTTGCAATCAGCCCCAGCATTTT
TRBD2	TRBV4-3	TRBJ2-3	.	CASSQEGTSGGWDTQYF	TGCGCCAGCAGCCAAGAAGGGACTAGCGGGGGATGGGATACGCAGTATTTT
TRBD1	TRBV9	TRBJ2-2	.	CASSARTGGFGELFF	TGTGCCAGCAGCGCACGGACAGGGGGCTTCGGGGAGCTGTTTTTT
.	TRBV5-6	TRBJ1-6	once	CASSSRVSIYNSPLHF	TGTGCCAGCAGCTCCAGGGTATCCATTTATAATTCACCCCTCCACTTT
.	TRBV4-2	TRBJ1-1	.	CASGGGGAANTEAFF	TGTGCCAGCGGCGGCGGGGGGGCCGCGAACACTGAAGCTTTCTTT
.	TRBV7-3	TRBJ2-7	.	CASSSTGSYEQYF	TGTGCCAGCAGCTCGACAGGCTCCTACGAGCAGTACTTC
TRBD1	TRBV11-2	TRBJ1-6	few	CASSFIRDSYSPLHF	TGTGCCAGCAGCTTTATTCGGGACAGCTATTCACCCCTCCACTTT
TRBD1	TRBV5-6	TRBJ2-7	.	CASSSGGRGYEQYF	TGTGCCAGCAGCTCAGGGGGCAGGGGCTACGAGCAGTACTTC
.	TRBV19	TRBJ1-1	.	CASDKMGTEAFF	TGTGCCAGTGACAAAATGGGCACTGAAGCTTTCTTT
.	TRBV25-1	TRBJ1-1	.	CASSPPGDTEAFF	TGTGCCAGCAGCCCCCCGGGGGACACTGAAGCTTTCTTT
.	TRBV25-1	TRBJ2-5	.	CASSSIRGLRETQYF	TGTGCCAGCAGTTCAATTCGGGGGTTACGGGAGACCCAGTACTTC
.	TRBV7-3	TRBJ1-3	once	CASSLGGGGNTIYF	TGTGCCAGCAGCTTGGGAGGTGGGGGAAACACCATATATTTT
.	TRBV9	TRBJ2-1	.	CASSVEVTDNEQFF	TGTGCCAGCAGCGTAGAAGTGACAGATAATGAGCAGTTCTTC
TRBD1	TRBV4-3	TRBJ2-7	.	CASSHTGASLDEQYF	TGCGCCAGCAGCCATACAGGGGCCTCGCTAGACGAGCAGTACTTC
TRBD2	TRBV6-6	TRBJ2-5	.	CASIFGLAGGRETQYF	TGTGCCAGCATCTTTGGACTAGCGGGGGGGCGGGAGACCCAGTACTTC
.	TRBV5-1	TRBJ2-2	once	CASSLGVVGELFF	TGCGCCAGCAGCTTGGGAGTAGTCGGGGAGCTGTTTTTT
TRBD2	TRBV4-2	TRBJ2-3	few	CASSPVGSGGASDTQYF	TGTGCCAGCAGCCCCGTTGGCAGCGGGGGGGCCTCAGATACGCAGTATTTT
.	TRBV10-3	TRBJ2-1	.	CAITGGLNGNEQFF	TGTGCCATCACCGGAGGGTTGAACGGTAATGAGCAGTTCTTC
.	TRBV11-2	TRBJ2-3	.	CASSLTGWGSTDTQYF	TGTGCCAGCAGTCTAACAGGGTGGGGGAGCACAGATACGCAGTATTTT
.	TRBV11-2	TRBJ2-7	.	CASSLGSGSYEQYF	TGTGCCAGCAGCTTAGGCAGCGGATCCTACGAGCAGTACTTC
.	TRBV6-6	TRBJ2-1	.	CASITPLANEQFF	TGTGCCAGCATCACCCCTCTGGCCAATGAGCAGTTCTTC
TRBD1	TRBV5-6	TRBJ2-7	.	CASSLQWQGAYEQYF	TGTGCCAGCAGCCTGCAATGGCAGGGGGCTTACGAGCAGTACTTC
.	TRBV29-1	TRBJ1-2	.	CSVDSQRGGGGYTF	TGCAGCGTTGATAGTCAGCGGGGCGGGGGAGGCTACACCTTC